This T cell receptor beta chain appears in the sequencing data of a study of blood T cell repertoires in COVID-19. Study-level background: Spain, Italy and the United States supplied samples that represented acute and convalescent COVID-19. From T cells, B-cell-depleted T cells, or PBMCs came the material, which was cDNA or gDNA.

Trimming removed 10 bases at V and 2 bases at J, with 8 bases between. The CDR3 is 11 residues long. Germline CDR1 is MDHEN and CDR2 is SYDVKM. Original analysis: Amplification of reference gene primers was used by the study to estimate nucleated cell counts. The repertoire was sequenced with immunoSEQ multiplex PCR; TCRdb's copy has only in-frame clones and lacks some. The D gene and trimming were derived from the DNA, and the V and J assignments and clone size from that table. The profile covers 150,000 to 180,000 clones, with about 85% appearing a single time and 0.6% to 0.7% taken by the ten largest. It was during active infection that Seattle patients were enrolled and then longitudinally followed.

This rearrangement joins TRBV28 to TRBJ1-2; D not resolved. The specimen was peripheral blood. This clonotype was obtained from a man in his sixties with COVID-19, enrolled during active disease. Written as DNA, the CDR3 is TGTGCCATTTCACAAAACTATGGCTACACCTTC. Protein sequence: CAISQNYGYTF.